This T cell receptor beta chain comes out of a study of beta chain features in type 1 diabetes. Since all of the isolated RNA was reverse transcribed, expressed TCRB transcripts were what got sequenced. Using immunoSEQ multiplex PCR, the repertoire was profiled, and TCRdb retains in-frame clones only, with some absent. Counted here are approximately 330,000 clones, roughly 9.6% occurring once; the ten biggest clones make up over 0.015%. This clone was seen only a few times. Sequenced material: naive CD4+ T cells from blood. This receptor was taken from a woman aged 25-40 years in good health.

CDR3 coding DNA: TGTGCCAGCAGAGCGGGACAGGGCATGAACACCTTC. It codes for CASRAGQGMNTF. The V and J genes are TRBV5-5 and TRBJ1-2; 9 nucleotides align to TRBD1. V dropped 5 bases and J dropped 12; count of bases not matched to a gene: 8. The CDR3 is made up of 12 amino acids. Germline assignment: CDR1 SGHKS and CDR2 YYEKEE (reference sequence).